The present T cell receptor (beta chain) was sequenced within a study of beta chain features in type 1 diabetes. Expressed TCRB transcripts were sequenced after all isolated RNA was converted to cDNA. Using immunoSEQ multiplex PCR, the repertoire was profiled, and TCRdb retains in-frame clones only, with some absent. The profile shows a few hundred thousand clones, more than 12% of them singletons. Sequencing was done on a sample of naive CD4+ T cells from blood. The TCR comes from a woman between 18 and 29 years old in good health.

CDR3 protein: CASTLRQGPTGELFF. The DNA for the CDR3 is TGTGCCAGCACCCTACGACAGGGCCCCACCGGGGAGCTGTTTTTT. The chain links TRBV7-3 to TRBJ2-2; 7 bases fit TRBD1. Germline V gives CDR1 SGHTA, CDR2 FQGTGA. Trimming at V came to 7 bases and at J to 4 bases, leaving 9 bases not matched to a gene. The CDR3 has 15 residues.